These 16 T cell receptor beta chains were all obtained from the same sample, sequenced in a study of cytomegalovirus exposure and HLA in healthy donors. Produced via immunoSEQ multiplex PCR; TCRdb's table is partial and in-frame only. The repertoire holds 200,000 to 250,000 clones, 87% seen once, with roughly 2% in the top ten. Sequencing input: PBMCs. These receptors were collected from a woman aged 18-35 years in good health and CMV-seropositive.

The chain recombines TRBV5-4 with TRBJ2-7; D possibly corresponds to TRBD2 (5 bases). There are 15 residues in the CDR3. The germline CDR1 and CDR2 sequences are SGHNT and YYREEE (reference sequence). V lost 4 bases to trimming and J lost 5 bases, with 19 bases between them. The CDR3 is CASSRQSGLLNEQYF. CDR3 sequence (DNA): TGTGCCAGCAGCCGTCAATCGGGGTTACTCAACGAGCAGTACTTC.

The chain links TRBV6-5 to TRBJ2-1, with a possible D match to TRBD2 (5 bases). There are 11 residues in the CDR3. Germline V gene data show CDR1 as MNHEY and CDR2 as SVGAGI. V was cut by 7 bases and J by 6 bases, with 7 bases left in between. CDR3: CASTEGNEQFF. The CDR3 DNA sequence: TGTGCCAGCACAGAGGGCAATGAGCAGTTCTTC.

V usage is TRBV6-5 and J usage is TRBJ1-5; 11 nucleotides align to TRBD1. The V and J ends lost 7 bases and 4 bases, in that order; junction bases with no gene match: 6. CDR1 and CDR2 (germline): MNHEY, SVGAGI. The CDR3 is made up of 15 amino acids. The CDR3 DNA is TGTGCCAGCAAAAGGACAGGGGGCACTAATCAGCCCCAGCATTTT. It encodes CASKRTGGTNQPQHF.

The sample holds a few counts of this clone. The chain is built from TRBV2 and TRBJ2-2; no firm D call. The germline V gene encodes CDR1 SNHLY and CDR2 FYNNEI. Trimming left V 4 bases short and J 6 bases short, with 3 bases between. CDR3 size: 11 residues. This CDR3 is CASSVSGELFF. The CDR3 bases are TGTGCCAGCAGTGTCTCCGGGGAGCTGTTTTTT. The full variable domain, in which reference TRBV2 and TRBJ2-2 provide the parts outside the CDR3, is EPEVTQTPSHQVTQMGQEVILRCVPISNHLYFYWYRQILGQKVEFLVSFYNNEISEKSEIFDDQFSVERPDGSNFTLKIRSTKLEDSAMYFCASSVSGELFFGEGSRLTVL.

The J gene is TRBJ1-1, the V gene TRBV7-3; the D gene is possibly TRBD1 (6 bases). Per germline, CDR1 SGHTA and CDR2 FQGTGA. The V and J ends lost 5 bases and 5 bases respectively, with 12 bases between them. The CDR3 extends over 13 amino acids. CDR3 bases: TGTGCCAGCAGCCAGTACAGGGAGACTGAAGCTTTCTTT. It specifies CASSQYRETEAFF.

The CDR3 loop reads CASSLEGQGSYEQYF. CDR3 DNA: TGCGCCAGCAGCTTGGAGGGACAGGGATCCTACGAGCAGTACTTC. The V gene is TRBV5-1, the J gene TRBJ2-7, with 9 bases identical to TRBD1. This CDR3 contains 15 residues. Losses at the gene ends were 0 bases for V and 1 base for J; bases not matched to a gene: 2. Germline V CDR1 and CDR2: SGHRS, YFSETQ.

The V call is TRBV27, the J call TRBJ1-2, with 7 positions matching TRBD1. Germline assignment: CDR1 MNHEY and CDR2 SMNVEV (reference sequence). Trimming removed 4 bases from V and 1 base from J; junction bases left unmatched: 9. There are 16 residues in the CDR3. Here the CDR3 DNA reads TGTGCCAGCAGTTACAATGGACAGGCGGGTAACTATGGCTACACCTTC. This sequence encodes CASSYNGQAGNYGYTF.

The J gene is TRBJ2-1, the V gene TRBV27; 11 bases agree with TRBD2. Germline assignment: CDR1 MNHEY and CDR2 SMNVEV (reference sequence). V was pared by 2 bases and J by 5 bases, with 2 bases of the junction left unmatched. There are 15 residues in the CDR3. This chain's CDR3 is CASSLGTSGHNEQFF. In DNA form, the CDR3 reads TGTGCCAGCAGTTTAGGGACTAGCGGCCACAATGAGCAGTTCTTC.

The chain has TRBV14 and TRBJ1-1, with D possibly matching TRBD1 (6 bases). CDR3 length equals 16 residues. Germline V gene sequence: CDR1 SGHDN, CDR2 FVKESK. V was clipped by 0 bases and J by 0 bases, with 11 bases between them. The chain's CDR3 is CASSQDWGGLNTEAFF. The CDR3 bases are TGTGCCAGCAGCCAAGATTGGGGGGGCTTGAACACTGAAGCTTTCTTT.

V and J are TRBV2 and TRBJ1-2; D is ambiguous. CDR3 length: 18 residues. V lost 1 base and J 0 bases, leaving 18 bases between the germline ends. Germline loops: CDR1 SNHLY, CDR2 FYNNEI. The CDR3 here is CASSEEVGTAKTNYGYTF. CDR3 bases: TGTGCCAGCAGTGAAGAGGTTGGCACAGCCAAGACTAACTATGGCTACACCTTC.

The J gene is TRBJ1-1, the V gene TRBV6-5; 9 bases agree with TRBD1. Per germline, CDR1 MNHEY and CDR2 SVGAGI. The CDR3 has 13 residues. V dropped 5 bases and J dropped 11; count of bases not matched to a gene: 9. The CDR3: CASSNLQGAEAFF. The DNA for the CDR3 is TGTGCCAGCAGTAACTTACAGGGGGCGGAGGCTTTCTTT.

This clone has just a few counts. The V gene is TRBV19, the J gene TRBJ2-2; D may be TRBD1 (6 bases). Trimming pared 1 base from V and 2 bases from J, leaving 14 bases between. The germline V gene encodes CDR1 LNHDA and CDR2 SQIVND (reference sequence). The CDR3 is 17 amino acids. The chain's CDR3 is CASSIGLGQSNTGELFF. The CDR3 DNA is TGTGCCAGTAGTATAGGGTTGGGACAATCCAACACCGGGGAGCTGTTTTTT.

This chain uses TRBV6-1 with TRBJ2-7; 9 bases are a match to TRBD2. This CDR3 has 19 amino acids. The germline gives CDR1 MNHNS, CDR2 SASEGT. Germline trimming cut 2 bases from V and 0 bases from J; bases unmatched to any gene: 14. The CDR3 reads CASSEFLGSGSRSSYEQYF. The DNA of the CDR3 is TGTGCCAGCAGTGAATTTCTAGGTAGCGGGAGTCGAAGCTCCTACGAGCAGTACTTC.

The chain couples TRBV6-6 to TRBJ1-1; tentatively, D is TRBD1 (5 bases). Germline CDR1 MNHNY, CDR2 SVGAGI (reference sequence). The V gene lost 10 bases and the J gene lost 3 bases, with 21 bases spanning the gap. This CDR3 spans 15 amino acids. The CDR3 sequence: CATSQGASGYTEAFF. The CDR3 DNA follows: TGTGCCACCAGCCAAGGGGCCTCAGGGTACACTGAAGCTTTCTTT.

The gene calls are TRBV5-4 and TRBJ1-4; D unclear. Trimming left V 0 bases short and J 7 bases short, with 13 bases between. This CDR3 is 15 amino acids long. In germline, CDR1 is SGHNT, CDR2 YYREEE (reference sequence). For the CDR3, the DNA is TGTGCCAGCAGCTTGGCCAAGAGCGTGGGTGAAAAACTGTTTTTT. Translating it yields CASSLAKSVGEKLFF. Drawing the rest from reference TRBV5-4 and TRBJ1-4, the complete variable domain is ETGVTQSPTHLIKTRGQQVTLRCSSQSGHNTVSWYQQALGQGPQFIFQYYREEENGRGNFPPRFSGLQFPNYSSELNVNALELDDSALYLCASSLAKSVGEKLFFGSGTQLSVL.

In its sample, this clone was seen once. The CDR3 reads CASSLGGGVGAYNEQFF. DNA for the CDR3: TGTGCCAGCAGCTTAGGGGGTGGGGTCGGGGCCTACAATGAGCAGTTCTTC. The rearrangement links TRBV11-2 to TRBJ2-1, with a possible D match to TRBD2 (5 bases). The ends were cut back, 1 base at V and 2 bases at J, with 15 bases in the middle. The germline V gene encodes CDR1 SGHAT and CDR2 FQNNGV. This CDR3 is 17 amino acids long.